The source of this T cell receptor beta chain is a study of blood T cells in healthy people across ages. The study's findings and limits: A roughly linear fall in TCR beta diversity per million T cells was seen with increasing age. Reliance upon unsorted PBMCs precluded definitive naive versus antigen-experienced comparison.

Germline trimming cut 3 bases from V and 1 base from J; bases unmatched to any gene: 6. The CDR3 extends over 16 amino acids. From germline, CDR1 is KGHSH and CDR2 LQKENI. In its sample, this clonotype was seen a few times. Its specificity is unknown. A second PCR of about 6 to 12 cycles used a sample-barcoded 5' primer and a J-beta primer mix. TCRdb passed the 5' RACE reads through MiXCR, listing each CDR3 protein once. The profile covers about 1.6 million distinct CDR3 sequences, with almost 35% appearing a single time and around 11% taken by the ten largest. This clonotype originated in a woman aged 30 to 39 in good health. Sequencing was done on a sample of blood. The genes are TRBV18 and TRBJ2-1, with 7 bases lining up with TRBD1. DNA for the CDR3: TGTGCCAGCTCACCTTCGACAGGGACGTCCTACAATGAGCAGTTCTTC. Translated, it gives CASSPSTGTSYNEQFF.